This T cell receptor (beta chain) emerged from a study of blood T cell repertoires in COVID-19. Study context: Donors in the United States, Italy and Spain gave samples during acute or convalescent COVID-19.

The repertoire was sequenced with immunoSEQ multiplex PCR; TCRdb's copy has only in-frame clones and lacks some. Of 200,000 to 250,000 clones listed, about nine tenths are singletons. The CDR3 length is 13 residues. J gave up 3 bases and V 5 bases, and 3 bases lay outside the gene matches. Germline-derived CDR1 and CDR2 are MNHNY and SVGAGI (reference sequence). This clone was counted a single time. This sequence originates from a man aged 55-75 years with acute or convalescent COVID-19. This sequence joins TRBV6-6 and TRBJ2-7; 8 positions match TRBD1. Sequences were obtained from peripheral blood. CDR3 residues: CASSPDRDYEQYF. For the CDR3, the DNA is TGTGCCAGCAGTCCGGACAGGGACTACGAGCAGTACTTC.